A single sample gave rise to the 21 T cell receptor beta chains below, sequenced in a study of T cells in Graves' hyperthyroidism and ophthalmopathy. From RNA transcripts, TCR beta CDR3 regions were amplified. HTBI primers were used for first-round RT-PCR of the TCR CDR3. TCRdb reprocessed the multiplex PCR reads via MiXCR and lists one record per CDR3 protein. The sample lists about 320,000 distinct CDR3 sequences, 16% occurring once. The sequencing sample was made of blood. Receptors originate from a man aged 25-45 years with Graves' hyperthyroidism.

This clonotype was seen many times. The chain recombines TRBV5-5 with TRBJ2-5; D not certain. The CDR3 is 13 residues long. Between the trimmed V and J ends, which lost 7 bases and 2 bases, there was a span of 12 bases. Germline CDR1 and CDR2: SGHKS and YYEKEE (reference sequence). The CDR3 loop reads CASQMGFQETQYF. CDR3 bases: TGTGCCAGCCAAATGGGATTTCAAGAGACCCAGTACTTC.

This clonotype was recorded many times. The chain carries TRBV20-1 and TRBJ1-2; 7 bases align to TRBD1. Losses at the gene ends were 1 base for V and 10 bases for J; bases not matched to a gene: 12. CDR3 length: 14 residues. CDR1 DFQATT and CDR2 SNEGSKA come from the germline V gene (reference sequence). Written as DNA, the CDR3 is TGCAGTGCTAGAGCCACGGTTAGGGGGCTTCACTACACCTTC. It specifies CSARATVRGLHYTF.

This clonotype was counted at least ten times. The V and J genes are TRBV11-1 and TRBJ2-1; perhaps TRBD2 as D (5 bases). With 5 bases removed from V and 4 bases from J, the gap between germline ends came to 6 bases. CDR1 SGHAT and CDR2 FQDESV come from the germline V gene (reference sequence). The CDR3 covers 12 residues. The CDR3 coding sequence is TGTGCCAGCAGCAGCGGTTACAATGAGCAGTTCTTC. Its protein product is CASSSGYNEQFF.

The chain has TRBV5-6 and TRBJ2-7; TRBD2 matches 10 bases. The ends lost 4 bases at V and 4 bases at J; junction bases unmatched: 5. The CDR3 has 14 amino acids. Germline loops: CDR1 SGHDT, CDR2 YYEEEE. CDR3 in amino acids: CASSVGTSVYEQYF. In DNA form, the CDR3 reads TGTGCCAGCAGCGTGGGGACTAGCGTTTACGAGCAGTACTTC.

This clonotype came up many times. The chain uses TRBV30 and TRBJ2-5, with 7 bases lining up with TRBD2. This CDR3 has 14 amino acids. The germline CDR1 and CDR2 sequences are GTSNPN and SVGIG (reference sequence). The trim removed 0 bases at V and 5 bases at J, leaving 6 bases unmatched. DNA for the CDR3: TGTGCCTGGAGTGTCGGTAGCGGGTGGGAGACCCAGTACTTC. As protein: CAWSVGSGWETQYF.

This clonotype came up a few times. The V and J genes are TRBV7-8 and TRBJ1-3, with 11 bases lining up with TRBD1. The germline V gene encodes CDR1 SGHVS and CDR2 FQNEAQ. The V gene end was trimmed by 7 bases and the J gene end by 2 bases; junction bases not matched to a gene: 4. The CDR3 consists of 15 residues. This CDR3 reads CASNPDRGPGNTIYF. The CDR3 DNA reads TGTGCCAGCAACCCGGACAGGGGGCCTGGAAACACCATATATTTT.

This clonotype has a count of ten or more. The rearrangement links TRBV7-9 to TRBJ2-1, with 10 bases identical to TRBD1. CDR1 is SEHNR and CDR2 is FQNEAQ in the germline V gene (reference sequence). The V gene end was trimmed by 5 bases and the J gene end by 7 bases; junction bases not matched to a gene: 8. CDR3 length: 15 amino acids. The CDR3 bases are TGTGCCAGCAGCACCACGACAGGGGGCGCGAATGAGCAGTTCTTC. It yields the protein CASSTTTGGANEQFF.

The chain has TRBV28 and TRBJ2-7, with 7 bases matching TRBD1. This CDR3 has 12 amino acids. Trimming at V came to 6 bases and at J to 3 bases, leaving 2 bases not matched to a gene. The germline gives CDR1 MDHEN, CDR2 SYDVKM. The CDR3 here is CASRGQHYEQYF. For the CDR3, the DNA is TGTGCCAGCAGGGGACAGCACTACGAGCAGTACTTC.

This clonotype has a count of ten or more. The V gene is TRBV3-1, the J gene TRBJ2-5; TRBD1 matches at 8 bases. The CDR3 runs 14 residues. The germline V gene encodes CDR1 LGHDT and CDR2 YNNKEL (reference sequence). With V trimmed by 1 base and J by 3 bases, 1 base remained unmatched. CDR3 bases: TGTGCCAGCAGCCAAGGACAGGGGAAAGAGACCCAGTACTTC. It codes for CASSQGQGKETQYF.

This clonotype was detected only a few times. The chain has TRBV12-3 or TRBV12-4 and TRBJ2-1; D unclear. The CDR3 is 10 residues long. The V end was cut by 3 bases, the J end by 8 bases, with 2 bases between. The CDR3 sequence: CASSFDEQFF. CDR3 bases: TGTGCCAGCAGTTTCGATGAGCAGTTCTTC.

The chain combines TRBV28 with TRBJ2-1; either TRBD1 or TRBD2 may supply D (5 bases each). CDR3 size: 16 residues. With 6 bases removed from V and 5 bases from J, the gap between germline ends came to 20 bases. Germline loops: CDR1 MDHEN, CDR2 SYDVKM. The CDR3 reads CASSELEGSWHNEQFF. The DNA for the CDR3 is TGTGCCAGCAGCGAGTTAGAGGGGTCCTGGCACAATGAGCAGTTCTTC.

Many counts were recorded for this clonotype. The chain uses TRBV7-2 and TRBJ2-3; D is perhaps TRBD2 (5 bases). Trimming pared 0 bases from V and 5 bases from J, leaving 12 bases between. Germline V gives CDR1 SGHTA, CDR2 FQGNSA. The CDR3 sequence is 15 residues long. DNA of the CDR3: TGTGCCAGCAGCTTAGCCAGCGGCCGTGGAGATACGCAGTATTTT. Translating gives CASSLASGRGDTQYF. Full variable domain (missing parts from reference TRBV7-2 and TRBJ2-3): GAGVSQSPSNKVTEKGKDVELRCDPISGHTALYWYRQSLGQGLEFLIYFQGNSAPDKSGLPSDRFSAERTGGSVSTLTIQRTQQEDSAVYLCASSLASGRGDTQYFGPGTRLTVL.

The rearrangement uses TRBV7-8 and TRBJ2-1; a possible D gene is TRBD2 (6 bases). The germline V and J ends were trimmed by 1 base and 6 bases, with 16 bases remaining between them. Germline assignment: CDR1 SGHVS and CDR2 FQNEAQ. The length of the CDR3 is 16 residues. CDR3 bases: TGTGCCAGCAGCTTAGGTCTGGGCGGGGCCATCAATGAGCAGTTCTTC. As protein: CASSLGLGGAINEQFF.

This clonotype was found many times. The chain joins TRBV7-8 to TRBJ2-7, with 13 positions matching TRBD2. Germline-derived CDR1 and CDR2 are SGHVS and FQNEAQ. V shed 4 bases, J shed 4 bases, and the junction held 4 bases outside the gene matches. CDR3 length equals 15 residues. The CDR3 DNA follows: TGTGCCAGCAGCTCACTAGCGGGAGGGCCGTACGAGCAGTACTTC. Translating gives CASSSLAGGPYEQYF. Combining the CDR3 with reference TRBV7-8 and TRBJ2-7 gives the whole variable domain GAGVSQSPRYKVAKRGQDVALRCDPISGHVSLFWYQQALGQGPEFLTYFQNEAQLDKSGLPSDRFFAERPEGSVSTLKIQRTQQEDSAVYLCASSSLAGGPYEQYFGPGTRLTVT.

Many counts were recorded for this clonotype. This chain joins TRBV11-2 and TRBJ1-1, with D uncertain. The V end lost 5 bases, the J end lost 1 base, and 20 bases lay between the germline ends. The CDR3 is 17 residues long. In germline, CDR1 is SGHAT, CDR2 FQNNGV. This CDR3 is CASSPQWQRRGNTEAFF. CDR3 bases: TGTGCCAGCAGCCCCCAGTGGCAAAGGCGGGGGAACACTGAAGCTTTCTTT.

This clonotype has at least ten counts. In DNA form, the CDR3 reads TGCAGCGTTGTGGGACAGGGACTGGCTAATGAAAAACTGTTTTTT. It translates to CSVVGQGLANEKLFF. V and J are TRBV29-1 and TRBJ1-4; 9 positions match TRBD1. The junction had 6 bases not matched to a gene; V was cut back by 4 bases and J by 3 bases. CDR3 size: 15 residues. The germline CDR1 and CDR2 sequences are SQVTM and ANQGSEA.

This clonotype was counted at least ten times. The V call is TRBV12-3 or TRBV12-4, the J call TRBJ1-1; the D is unclear. The CDR3 sequence is 13 residues long. V shed 1 base and J shed 3 bases, with 6 bases lying between them. CDR3 in DNA: TGTGCCAGCAGTTTAGGTATTTACACTGAAGCTTTCTTT. Its translation is CASSLGIYTEAFF.

This chain joins TRBV19 and TRBJ2-3; a possible D gene is TRBD1 (5 bases). CDR3 size: 15 residues. Trimming cost V 5 bases and J 2 bases, with 14 bases left between them. Germline V gene lookup returns CDR1 LNHDA and CDR2 SQIVND (reference sequence). The DNA for the CDR3 is TGTGCCAGTAGTCTCCGACAGTTTAACACAGATACGCAGTATTTT. Translating it yields CASSLRQFNTDTQYF.

This clonotype was counted many times. The rearrangement joins TRBV18 to TRBJ2-3; TRBD1 aligns across 10 bases. With 2 bases clipped from V and 4 bases from J, the junction kept 3 bases outside the gene matches. Germline loops: CDR1 KGHSH, CDR2 LQKENI. The CDR3 has 15 residues. The CDR3 protein is CASSPGTGVSDTQYF. CDR3 coding DNA: TGTGCCAGCTCACCAGGGACAGGGGTGTCAGATACGCAGTATTTT.

This rearrangement joins TRBV11-2 to TRBJ1-2, with 7 bases aligning to TRBD1. V shed 5 bases, J shed 10 bases, and the junction held 10 bases outside the gene matches. The CDR3 contains 13 residues. Looked up from germline, CDR1 is SGHAT and CDR2 is FQNNGV. The CDR3 loop is CASSDGTAQSYTF. In DNA, the CDR3 is TGTGCCAGCAGCGACGGGACAGCTCAGTCCTACACCTTC.

The count of this clonotype is one. V is TRBV12-3 or TRBV12-4 and J is TRBJ1-1; 7 nucleotides agree with TRBD1. The CDR3 consists of 15 residues. The V segment lost 6 bases and the J segment 3 bases; nucleotides outside the gene matches: 10. The CDR3 spells CASSHAGGLDTEAFF. CDR3 DNA sequence: TGTGCCAGCAGCCACGCAGGGGGGTTGGACACTGAAGCTTTCTTT.